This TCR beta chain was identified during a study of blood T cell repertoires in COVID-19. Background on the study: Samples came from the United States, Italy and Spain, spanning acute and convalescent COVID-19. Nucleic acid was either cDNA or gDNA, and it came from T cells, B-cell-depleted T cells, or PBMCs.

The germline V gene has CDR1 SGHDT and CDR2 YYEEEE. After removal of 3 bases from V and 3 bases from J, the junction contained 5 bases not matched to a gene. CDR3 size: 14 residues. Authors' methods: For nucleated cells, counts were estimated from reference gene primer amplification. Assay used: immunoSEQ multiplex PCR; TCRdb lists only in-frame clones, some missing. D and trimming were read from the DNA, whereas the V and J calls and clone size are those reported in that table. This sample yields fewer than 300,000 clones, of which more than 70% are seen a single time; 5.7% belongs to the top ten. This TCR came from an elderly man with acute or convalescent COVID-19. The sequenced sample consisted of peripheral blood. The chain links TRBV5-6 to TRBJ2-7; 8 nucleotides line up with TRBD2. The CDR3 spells CASSSRTSYYEQYF. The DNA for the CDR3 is TGTGCCAGCAGCTCACGGACTAGCTACTACGAGCAGTACTTC. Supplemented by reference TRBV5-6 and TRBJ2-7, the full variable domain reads DAGVTQSPTHLIKTRGQQVTLRCSPKSGHDTVSWYQQALGQGPQFIFQYYEEEERQRGNFPDRFSGHQFPNYSSELNVNALLLGDSALYLCASSSRTSYYEQYFGPGTRLTVT.